This T cell receptor beta chain was documented in a study of early T cells in non-severe SARS-CoV-2 infection. This clonotype was detected a few times. As part of library construction, unique molecular identifiers were attached to individual cDNA molecules. In TCRdb, the 5' RACE reads were re-called with MiXCR into one record per CDR3 protein. The data show more than 75,000 distinct CDR3 sequences, around 13% seen once. The V gene lost 0 bases and the J gene lost 3 bases, with 12 bases spanning the gap. The CDR3 contains 15 residues. CDR1 and CDR2 from the germline V gene are LGHDT and YNNKEL (reference sequence).

The sample comprised whole blood. The clonotype comes from an adult who was a healthcare worker with PCR-confirmed SARS-CoV-2 infection or an uninfected control (not recorded which). The V call is TRBV3-1, the J call TRBJ2-7; tentatively, D is TRBD2 (5 bases). In DNA form, the CDR3 reads TGTGCCAGCAGCCAAGACCCCCTCCGGGGCTACGAGCAGTACTTC. It is translated as CASSQDPLRGYEQYF.